This section outlines one T cell receptor (beta chain) sequence together with its context. Its antigen remains unidentified. These data belong to a study of cytomegalovirus exposure and HLA in healthy donors. With 60 Vbeta and 13 Jbeta primers, the PCR was carried out. Generated by immunoSEQ multiplex PCR, the TCRdb table keeps only in-frame clones and is missing some. The sample holds about 200,000 clones, about nine tenths seen once. Notes on the study in general: It was in a later analysis that TCR association rates were seen to vary by HLA locus, highest for DRB1 and lowest for HLA-C. It is likely that the observed cluster of highly shared sequence variants was a sequencing artifact. The authors excluded some V segments, including TRBV6-2 and TRBV6-3, as indistinguishable.

The CDR3 is 17 residues long. Trimming removed 1 base from V and 7 bases from J, with 21 bases in between. The germline V gene has CDR1 LGHNA and CDR2 YSLEER. The source material was PBMCs. The clonotype originates from a man in his thirties or forties in good health and CMV-seronegative. The chain recombines TRBV4-3 with TRBJ2-3, with D maybe TRBD1 (5 bases). The CDR3 bases are TGCGCCAGCAGCCAAGTCGGCCAGGGCAGCAAGTCAAATACGCAGTATTTT. This encodes CASSQVGQGSKSNTQYF.